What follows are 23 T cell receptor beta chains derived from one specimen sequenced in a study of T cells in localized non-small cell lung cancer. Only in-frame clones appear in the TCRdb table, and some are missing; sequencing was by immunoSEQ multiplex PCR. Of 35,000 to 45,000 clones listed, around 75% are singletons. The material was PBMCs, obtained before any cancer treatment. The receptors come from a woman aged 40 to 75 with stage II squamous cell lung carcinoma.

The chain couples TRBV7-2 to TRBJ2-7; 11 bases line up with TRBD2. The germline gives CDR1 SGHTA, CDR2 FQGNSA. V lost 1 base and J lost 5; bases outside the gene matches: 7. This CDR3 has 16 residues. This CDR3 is CASSLVVAGGSHEQYF. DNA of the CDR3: TGTGCCAGCAGCTTAGTCGTAGCGGGAGGGTCCCACGAGCAGTACTTC.

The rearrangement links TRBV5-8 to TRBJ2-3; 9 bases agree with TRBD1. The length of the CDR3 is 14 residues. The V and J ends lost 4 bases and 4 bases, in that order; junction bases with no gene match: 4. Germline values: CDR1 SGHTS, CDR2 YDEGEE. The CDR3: CASSLQGAADTQYF. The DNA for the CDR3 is TGTGCCAGCAGCCTACAGGGGGCCGCAGATACGCAGTATTTT.

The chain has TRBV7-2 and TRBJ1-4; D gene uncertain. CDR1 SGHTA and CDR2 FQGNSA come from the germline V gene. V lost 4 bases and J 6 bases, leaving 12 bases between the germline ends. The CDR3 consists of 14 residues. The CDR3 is CASSSFLDHEKLFF. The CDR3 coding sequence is TGTGCCAGCAGCTCCTTCCTAGACCATGAAAAACTGTTTTTT.

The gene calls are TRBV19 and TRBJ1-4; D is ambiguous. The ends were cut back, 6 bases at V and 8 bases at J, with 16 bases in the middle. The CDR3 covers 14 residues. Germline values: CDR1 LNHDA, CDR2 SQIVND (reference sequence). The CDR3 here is CASRLNGVEEKLFF. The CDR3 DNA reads TGTGCCAGTAGATTGAACGGGGTTGAAGAAAAACTGTTTTTT. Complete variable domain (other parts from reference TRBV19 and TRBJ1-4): DGGITQSPKYLFRKEGQNVTLSCEQNLNHDAMYWYRQDPGQGLRLIYYSQIVNDFQKGDIAEGYSVSREKKESFPLTVTSAQKNPTAFYLCASRLNGVEEKLFFGSGTQLSVL.

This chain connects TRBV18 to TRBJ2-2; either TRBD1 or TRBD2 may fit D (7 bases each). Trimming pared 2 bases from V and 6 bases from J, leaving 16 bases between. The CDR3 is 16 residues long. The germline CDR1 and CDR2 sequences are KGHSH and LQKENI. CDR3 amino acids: CASSPGRDSRSGELFF. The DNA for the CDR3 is TGTGCCAGCTCACCAGGGAGGGACAGTCGATCCGGGGAGCTGTTTTTT. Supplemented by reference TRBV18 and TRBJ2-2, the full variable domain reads NAGVMQNPRHLVRRRGQEARLRCSPMKGHSHVYWYRQLPEEGLKFMVYLQKENIIDESGMPKERFSAEFPKEGPSILRIQQVVRGDSAAYFCASSPGRDSRSGELFFGEGSRLTVL.

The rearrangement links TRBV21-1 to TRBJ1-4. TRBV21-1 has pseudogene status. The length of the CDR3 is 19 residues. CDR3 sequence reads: CASSKAGTIRRLTNEKLFF. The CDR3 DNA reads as TGTGCCAGCAGCAAAGCGGGGACCATCCGCAGGTTAACTAATGAAAAACTGTTTTTT.

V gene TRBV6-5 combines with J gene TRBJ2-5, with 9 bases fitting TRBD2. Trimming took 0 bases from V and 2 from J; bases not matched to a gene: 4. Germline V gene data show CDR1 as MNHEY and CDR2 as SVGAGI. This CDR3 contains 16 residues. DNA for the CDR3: TGTGCCAGCAGTTACTCGTCTGCGGGGGGGCAAGAGACCCAGTACTTC. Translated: CASSYSSAGGQETQYF.

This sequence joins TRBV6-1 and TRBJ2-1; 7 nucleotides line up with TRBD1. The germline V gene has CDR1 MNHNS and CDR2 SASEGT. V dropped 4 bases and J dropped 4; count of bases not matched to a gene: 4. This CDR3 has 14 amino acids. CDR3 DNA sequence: TGTGCCAGCAGTGGGACAGGAGAGTACAATGAGCAGTTCTTC. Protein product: CASSGTGEYNEQFF.

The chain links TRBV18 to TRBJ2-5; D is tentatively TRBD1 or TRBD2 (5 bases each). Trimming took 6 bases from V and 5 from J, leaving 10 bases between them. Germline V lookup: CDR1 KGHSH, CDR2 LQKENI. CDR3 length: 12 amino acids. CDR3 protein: CASSSGRETQYF. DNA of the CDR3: TGTGCCAGCTCGTCGGGGCGGGAGACCCAGTACTTC.

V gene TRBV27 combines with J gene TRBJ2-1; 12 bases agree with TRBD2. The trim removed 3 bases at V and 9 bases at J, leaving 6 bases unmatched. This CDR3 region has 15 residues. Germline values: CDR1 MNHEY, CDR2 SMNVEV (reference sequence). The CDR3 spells CASSFSSGGAGEQFF. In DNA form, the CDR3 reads TGTGCCAGCAGTTTTTCTAGCGGGGGGGCCGGTGAGCAGTTCTTC.

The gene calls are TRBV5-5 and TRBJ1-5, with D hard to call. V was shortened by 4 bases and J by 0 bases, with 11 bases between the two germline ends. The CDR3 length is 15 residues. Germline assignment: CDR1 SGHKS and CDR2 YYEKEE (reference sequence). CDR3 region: CASSPDLYSNQPQHF. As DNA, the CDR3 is TGTGCCAGCAGCCCCGACCTTTATAGCAATCAGCCCCAGCATTTT.

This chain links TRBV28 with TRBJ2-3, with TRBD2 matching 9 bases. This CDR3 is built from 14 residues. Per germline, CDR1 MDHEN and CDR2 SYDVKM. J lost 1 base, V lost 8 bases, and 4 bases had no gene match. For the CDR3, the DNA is TGTGCCAGCGGCGGGGGGGAGGGCACAGATACGCAGTATTTT. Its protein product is CASGGGEGTDTQYF.

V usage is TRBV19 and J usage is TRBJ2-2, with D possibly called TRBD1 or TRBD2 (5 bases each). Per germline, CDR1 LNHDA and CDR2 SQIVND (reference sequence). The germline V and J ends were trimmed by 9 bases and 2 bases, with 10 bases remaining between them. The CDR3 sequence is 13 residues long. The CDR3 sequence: CASGTGNTGELFF. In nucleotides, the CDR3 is TGTGCCAGCGGGACGGGAAACACCGGGGAGCTGTTTTTT.

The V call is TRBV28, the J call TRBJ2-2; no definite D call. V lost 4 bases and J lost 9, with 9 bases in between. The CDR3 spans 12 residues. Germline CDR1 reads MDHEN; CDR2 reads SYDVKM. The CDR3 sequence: CASSSHTRELFF. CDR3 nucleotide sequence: TGTGCCAGCAGTTCCCATACACGGGAGCTGTTTTTT.

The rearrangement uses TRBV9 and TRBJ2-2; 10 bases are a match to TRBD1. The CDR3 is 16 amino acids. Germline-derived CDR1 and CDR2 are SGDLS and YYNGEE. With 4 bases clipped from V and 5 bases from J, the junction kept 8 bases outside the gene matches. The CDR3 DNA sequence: TGTGCCAGCAGCACCTCCGGGACAGGGGTAACCGGGGAGCTGTTTTTT. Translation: CASSTSGTGVTGELFF.

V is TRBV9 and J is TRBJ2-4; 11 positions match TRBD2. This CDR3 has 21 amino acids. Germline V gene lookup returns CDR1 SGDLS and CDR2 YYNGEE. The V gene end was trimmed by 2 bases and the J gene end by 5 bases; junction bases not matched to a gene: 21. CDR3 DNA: TGTGCCAGCAGCGTTGAACGGGACAGGGAGACTAGCGGGAATCCGGAAAACATTCAGTACTTC. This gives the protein CASSVERDRETSGNPENIQYF.

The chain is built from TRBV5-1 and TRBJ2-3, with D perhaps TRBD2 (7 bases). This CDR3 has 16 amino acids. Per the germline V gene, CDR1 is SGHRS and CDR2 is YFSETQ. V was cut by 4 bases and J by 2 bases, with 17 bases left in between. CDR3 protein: CASSLSEGGITDTQYF. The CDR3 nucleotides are TGCGCCAGCAGCCTCTCGGAGGGGGGGATCACAGATACGCAGTATTTT.

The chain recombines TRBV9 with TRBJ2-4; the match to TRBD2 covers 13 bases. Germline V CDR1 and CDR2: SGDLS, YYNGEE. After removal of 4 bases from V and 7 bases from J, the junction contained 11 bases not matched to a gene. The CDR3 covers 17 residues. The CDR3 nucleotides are TGTGCCAGCAGCCGGACAGGGACTAGCGGGGCCGGCAACATTCAGTACTTC. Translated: CASSRTGTSGAGNIQYF. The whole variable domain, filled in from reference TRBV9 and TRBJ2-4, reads DSGVTQTPKHLITATGQRVTLRCSPRSGDLSVYWYQQSLDQGLQFLIQYYNGEERAKGNILERFSAQQFPDLHSELNLSSLELGDSALYFCASSRTGTSGAGNIQYFGAGTRLSVL.

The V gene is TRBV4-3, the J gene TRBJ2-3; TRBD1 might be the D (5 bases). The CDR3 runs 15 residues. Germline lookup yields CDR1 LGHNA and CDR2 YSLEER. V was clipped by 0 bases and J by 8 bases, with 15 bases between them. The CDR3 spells CASSQDGAGQGTQYF. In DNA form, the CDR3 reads TGCGCCAGCAGCCAAGATGGGGCTGGGCAGGGTACGCAGTATTTT.

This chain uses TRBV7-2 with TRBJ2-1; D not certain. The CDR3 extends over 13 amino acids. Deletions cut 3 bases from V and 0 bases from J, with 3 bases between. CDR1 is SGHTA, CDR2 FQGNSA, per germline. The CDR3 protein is CASSLTSYNEQFF. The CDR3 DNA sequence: TGTGCCAGCAGCTTGACCTCCTACAATGAGCAGTTCTTC.

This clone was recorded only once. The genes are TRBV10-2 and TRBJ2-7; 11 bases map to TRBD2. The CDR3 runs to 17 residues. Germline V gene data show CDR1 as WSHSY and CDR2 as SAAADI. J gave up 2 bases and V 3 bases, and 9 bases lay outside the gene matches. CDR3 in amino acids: CASSDRLGLAVTYEQYF. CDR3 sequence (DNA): TGCGCCAGCAGTGATCGGCTGGGACTAGCGGTTACCTACGAGCAGTACTTC.

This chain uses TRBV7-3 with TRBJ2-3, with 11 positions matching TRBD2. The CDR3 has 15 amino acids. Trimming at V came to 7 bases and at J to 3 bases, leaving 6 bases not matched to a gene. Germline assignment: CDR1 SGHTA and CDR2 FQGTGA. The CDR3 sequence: CASNLGLAGTDTQYF. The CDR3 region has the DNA TGTGCCAGCAACCTCGGACTAGCGGGTACAGATACGCAGTATTTT.

CDR3 DNA: TGTGCCAGCAGTCCCTACCGTCCCTACAGGAACACTGAAGCTTTCTTT. This sequence encodes CASSPYRPYRNTEAFF. The chain has TRBV28 and TRBJ1-1; the D is unclear. There are 16 residues in the CDR3. V lost 5 bases and J lost 1, with 17 bases in between. Germline values: CDR1 MDHEN, CDR2 SYDVKM.